The sequence of this TCR beta chain was determined in a study of T-cell memory formation after mild COVID-19 (dated by TCRdb to about 2021). Concerning the study at large: TCR sequence clusters from the two donors were largely donor specific. In a couple of donors, T-cell clones that expanded and contracted after mild COVID-19 were tracked by sequencing TCRalpha and TCRbeta repertoires over time. The cohort was made up of two young adult volunteers, one female and one male, who were previously healthy. On the study overall, not on this receptor specifically: SARS-CoV-2 specificity of the second-wave clones peaking on day 37 was not confirmed. Some responding clones were detected in pre-infection memory, suggesting pre-existing cross-reactive memory T cells joined the SARS-CoV-2 response. Contracting CD4+ clones were located mainly in the CM and EM memory subsets, whereas CD8+ clones were found to be enriched in EMRA. The study covered only a couple of mild cases, and larger cohorts including severe cases with pre-infection samples were considered necessary. Clones contracting from day 15 to 85 had balanced CD4/CD8 phenotypes, while a second wave expanding from day 15 to 37 was biased towards CD4+.

TCRdb shows the sequencer as Illumina NovaSeq 6000. TCRalpha and TCRbeta cDNA libraries were built by 5'RACE with constant-segment primers, adding sample barcodes and unique molecular identifiers. RNA was extracted from every sample with Trizol reagent. Libraries were amplified in two PCR steps, with a second sample barcode and Illumina TruSeq adapters added in the second step. Sequencing of libraries was performed on an Illumina NovaSeq with 2 x 150 bp paired-end reads. Under the source paper's analysis protocol: The reads were demultiplexed and collapsed into UMI-guided consensus sequences using migec v1.2.7. Using mixcr v2.1.11, UMI consensuses were aligned to TRA and TRB V and J templates and then assembled into clonotypes. A clonotype was counted as expanded or contracted only if both edgeR and NoisET called the change significant, with noise models trained on biological replicates. For edgeR calls, a false discovery rate-adjusted p below 0.01 and a log2 fold-change threshold of 1 were applied. As an exploratory analysis of dynamics, PCA with hierarchical clustering was applied to max-normalized trajectories of the 1000 most abundant clonotypes. Separately sequenced CD4+ and CD8+ repertoires were used to assign the CD4 or CD8 phenotype of responding clones. Through fastp at Q25 and MiXCR, TCRdb rebuilt clones from the public reads, retaining in-frame beta chains. Rows merge per CDR3 protein into single entries with the most common DNA and genes. These V and J calls rely on TCRdb rather than the paper's analysis. Counted in this sample were 400,000 or so distinct CDR3 sequences; around 21% of them appeared once. The ten largest clones capture around 13% of the sample.

With regard to this clonotype: What this receptor recognizes is not known. Mismatch with germline at one junction end may stem from a read error.

PBMCs were isolated by Ficoll-Paque density gradient centrifugation. The source material was PBMCs or a T cell subset sorted from them (not recorded which). The receptor's source is an adult woman who had mild COVID-19 (a few samples of this study predate the infection). The sample titles of this study are shuffled in the database, so cell type and time point are left out; the donor was told from shared clones.

The CDR3: CSVDGGPYF. The DNA reads as follows: TGCAGCGTTGACGGGGGCCCTTACTTC. The V and J segments used are TRBV29-1 and TRBJ2-1; the D gene is possibly TRBD1 or TRBD2, with 6 bases matching each. CDR1 and CDR2 (SQVTM, ANQGSEA) derive from the germline V gene. The CDR3 spans 9 residues, from the cysteine through the phenylalanine. CDR3 DNA only is kept here, 27 bases in frame from base 1.